What follows are 20 T cell receptor beta chains derived from one specimen sequenced in a study of CD8+CD57+ T cells in acquired aplastic anemia. It was patients with CD8+CD57+ cell expansion by flow cytometry who were chosen for sequencing. Genomic DNA was employed as the template in profiling TCR beta VDJ and CDR3. TCRdb fed the reads into MiXCR, producing one record per CDR3 protein. The profile shows around 130,000 distinct CDR3 sequences, 55% to 60% of them singletons. The sample comprised sorted CD4+, CD8+, or CD8+CD57+ T cells (not recorded which) from PBMCs. These receptors came from a human donor with aplastic anemia.

The sample holds many counts of this clonotype. The chain recombines TRBV7-8 with TRBJ2-3; D unclear. The CDR3 runs to 16 residues. Per germline, CDR1 SGHVS and CDR2 FQNEAQ. V was shortened by 5 bases and J by 2 bases, with 17 bases between the two germline ends. CDR3 sequence: CASSHVGSAITDTQYF. The CDR3 DNA reads TGTGCCAGCAGCCACGTAGGTTCAGCGATCACAGATACGCAGTATTTT.

This chain links TRBV20-1 with TRBJ2-1; 7 bases fit TRBD1. Germline CDR1 DFQATT, CDR2 SNEGSKA (reference sequence). V lost 5 bases, J lost 4 bases, and 5 bases stayed unmatched. There are 13 residues in the CDR3. DNA of the CDR3: TGCAGTGCTCCGGGACAGAAATACAATGAGCAGTTCTTC. Its protein is CSAPGQKYNEQFF.

This chain links TRBV6-5 with TRBJ2-5; D possibly uses TRBD1 or TRBD2 (6 bases each). The CDR3 extends over 15 amino acids. The germline V gene has CDR1 MNHEY and CDR2 SVGAGI. Trimming left V 3 bases short and J 1 base short, with 12 bases between. CDR3 amino acids: CASSYVGGSQETQYF. Here the CDR3 DNA reads TGTGCCAGCAGTTATGTGGGGGGCTCCCAAGAGACCCAGTACTTC.

The chain carries TRBV2 and TRBJ1-1; 9 bases line up with TRBD1. V was clipped by 6 bases and J by 6 bases; unmatched bases: 8. Germline V gene lookup returns CDR1 SNHLY and CDR2 FYNNEI. The CDR3 length is 14 residues. CDR3 loop: CASRVGQGLSEAFF. CDR3 DNA: TGTGCCAGCAGAGTGGGACAGGGTTTGTCTGAAGCTTTCTTT.

V is TRBV4-2 and J is TRBJ2-7; the match to TRBD2 covers 7 bases. V lost 4 bases and J lost 4; bases outside the gene matches: 19. This CDR3 is built from 18 residues. CDR1 and CDR2 (germline): LGHNA, YNFKEQ. CDR3 residues: CASSPGGQLLGSAYEQYF. The DNA of the CDR3 is TGTGCCAGCAGCCCGGGGGGTCAACTTTTAGGGTCCGCTTACGAGCAGTACTTC.

The chain joins TRBV10-3 to TRBJ1-1, with 9 bases fitting TRBD1. The germline gives CDR1 ENHRY, CDR2 SYGVKD. The V gene end was trimmed by 6 bases and the J gene end by 6 bases; junction bases not matched to a gene: 8. This CDR3 is built from 14 residues. The CDR3 is CAISPGTGLSEAFF. The CDR3, as DNA: TGTGCCATCAGCCCCGGGACAGGGCTGTCTGAAGCTTTCTTT.

This clonotype has at least ten counts. V usage is TRBV5-4 and J usage is TRBJ2-1, with 10 bases that match TRBD1. The CDR3 length is 15 residues. Germline CDR1 and CDR2: SGHNT and YYREEE (reference sequence). V was clipped by 3 bases and J by 6 bases; unmatched bases: 6. The CDR3 DNA reads TGTGCCAGCAGCTCCGACAGGGGGCTAAGCAATGAGCAGTTCTTC. Protein: CASSSDRGLSNEQFF.

This clonotype has at least ten counts. The CDR3 nucleotides read TGTGCCAGCAGCTTCAGCGGGGGGGCGGATACGCAGTATTTT. This sequence encodes CASSFSGGADTQYF. The chain has TRBV7-2 and TRBJ2-3, with 10 bases identical to TRBD2. The CDR3 contains 14 residues. The germline V gene encodes CDR1 SGHTA and CDR2 FQGNSA. Germline trimming cut 3 bases from V and 6 bases from J; bases unmatched to any gene: 3.

The gene calls are TRBV7-4 and TRBJ2-7; D possibly corresponds to TRBD2 (6 bases). V lost 3 bases, J lost 7 bases, and 13 bases lay in between. Germline V gene lookup returns CDR1 SGHVT and CDR2 SQSDAQ. This CDR3 has 13 residues. CDR3 sequence (DNA): TGTGCCAGCAGCTTTCCGACCGCGGGGGAGCAGTACTTC. This codes for CASSFPTAGEQYF.

This clonotype was counted a few times. V and J are TRBV3-1 and TRBJ2-5, with D tentatively TRBD1 or TRBD2 (6 bases each). CDR1 LGHDT and CDR2 YNNKEL come from the germline V gene (reference sequence). V was pared by 2 bases and J by 10 bases, with 23 bases between. CDR3 length equals 16 residues. The CDR3 region has the DNA TGTGCCAGCAGCCAACCTCCTCCGGGACTCCAAGGGGGCCAGTACTTC. It codes for CASSQPPPGLQGGQYF.

The chain uses TRBV29-1 and TRBJ1-1; D unclear. V was pared by 7 bases and J by 7 bases, with 10 bases between. Germline CDR1 SQVTM, CDR2 ANQGSEA. This CDR3 contains 10 residues. CDR3: CSDGSNEAFF. The CDR3 nucleotides read TGCAGCGATGGAAGCAATGAAGCTTTCTTT.

This chain uses TRBV24-1 with TRBJ1-5, with D possibly TRBD1 on 5 matching bases. V was clipped by 3 bases and J by 9 bases, with 20 bases between them. The CDR3 is 16 residues long. The V gene's germline CDR1 is KGHDR and CDR2 SFDVKD. CDR3 bases: TGTGCCACCAGTGATGGGGGACGGATGGGTGAAGTGCCCCAGCATTTT. Its protein is CATSDGGRMGEVPQHF.

The chain is built from TRBV19 and TRBJ1-6; D is ambiguous. Germline V gives CDR1 LNHDA, CDR2 SQIVND (reference sequence). V was pared by 9 bases and J by 5 bases, with 11 bases between. There are 13 residues in the CDR3. The DNA for the CDR3 is TGTGCCAGCCGTGCCGGAAATAATTCACCCCTCCACTTT. Its translation: CASRAGNNSPLHF.

This clonotype was seen many times. This chain links TRBV6-2 or TRBV6-3 with TRBJ1-1, with a weak D call TRBD1 (5 bases). The V gene's germline CDR1 is MNHEY and CDR2 SVGEGT. CDR3 length: 15 residues. Trimming removed 2 bases at V and 1 base at J, with 11 bases between. The CDR3 nucleotides are TGTGCCAGCAGTTACCTTGGGGGATGGAACACTGAAGCTTTCTTT. Protein: CASSYLGGWNTEAFF.

J is TRBJ1-4 and V is TRBV5-1, with 8 bases matching TRBD1. The CDR3 has 13 residues. The germline V gene has CDR1 SGHRS and CDR2 YFSETQ. V shed 4 bases and J 5 bases; nucleotides not matched to a gene: 1. CDR3 DNA: TGCGCCAGCAGCCAGGGGGCAAATGAAAAACTGTTTTTT. As protein: CASSQGANEKLFF.

The chain links TRBV20-1 to TRBJ2-2, with D uncertain. Germline V lookup: CDR1 DFQATT, CDR2 SNEGSKA (reference sequence). Deletions cut 5 bases from V and 0 bases from J, with 13 bases between. This CDR3 has 15 residues. CDR3 nucleotides: TGCAGTGCTGAGGCAACGACTGCGAACACCGGGGAGCTGTTTTTT. Its protein is CSAEATTANTGELFF.

V is TRBV24-1 and J is TRBJ2-7; maybe TRBD1 (6 bases). The germline V gene encodes CDR1 KGHDR and CDR2 SFDVKD. The CDR3 runs to 16 residues. Between the trimmed V and J ends, which lost 4 bases and 0 bases, there was a span of 15 bases. In DNA form, the CDR3 reads TGTGCCACCAGTGAAAAACATACAGGGAGCTCCTACGAGCAGTACTTC. Its translation is CATSEKHTGSSYEQYF.

The chain is built from TRBV9 and TRBJ2-5; 7 nucleotides match TRBD2. Per the germline V gene, CDR1 is SGDLS and CDR2 is YYNGEE. Trimming removed 0 bases from V and 1 base from J; junction bases left unmatched: 3. The length of the CDR3 is 15 residues. CDR3 protein: CASSVAPGGQETQYF. For the CDR3, the DNA is TGTGCCAGCAGCGTAGCTCCGGGGGGCCAAGAGACCCAGTACTTC.

This clonotype occurred a few times. The chain joins TRBV3-1 to TRBJ1-5; no clear D. The CDR3 spans 15 residues. Germline V lookup: CDR1 LGHDT, CDR2 YNNKEL (reference sequence). With 0 bases removed from V and 3 bases from J, the gap between germline ends came to 9 bases. CDR3 residues: CASSQDSGVNQPQHF. In DNA, the CDR3 is TGTGCCAGCAGCCAAGATTCCGGGGTCAATCAGCCCCAGCATTTT.

This clonotype showed up just once. J is TRBJ2-5 and V is TRBV29-1; D possibly corresponds to TRBD1 (6 bases). The ends were cut back, 5 bases at V and 5 bases at J, with 12 bases in the middle. There are 12 residues in the CDR3. Per germline, CDR1 SQVTM and CDR2 ANQGSEA. CDR3 amino acids: CSVKQGPETQYF. The DNA of the CDR3 is TGCAGCGTTAAACAGGGCCCTGAGACCCAGTACTTC.